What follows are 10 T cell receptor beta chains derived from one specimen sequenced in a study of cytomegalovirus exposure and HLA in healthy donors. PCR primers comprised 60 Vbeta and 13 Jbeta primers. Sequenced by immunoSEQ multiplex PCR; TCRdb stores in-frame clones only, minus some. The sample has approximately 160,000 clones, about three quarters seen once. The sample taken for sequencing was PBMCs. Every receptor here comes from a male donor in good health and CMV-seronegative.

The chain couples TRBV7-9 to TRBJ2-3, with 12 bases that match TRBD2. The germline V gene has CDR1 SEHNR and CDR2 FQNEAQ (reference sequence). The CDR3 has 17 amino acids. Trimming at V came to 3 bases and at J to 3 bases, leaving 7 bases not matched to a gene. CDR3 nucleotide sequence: TGTGCCAGCAGCTTGTCGCTAGCGGGAGGGCCAACAGATACGCAGTATTTT. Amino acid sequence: CASSLSLAGGPTDTQYF.

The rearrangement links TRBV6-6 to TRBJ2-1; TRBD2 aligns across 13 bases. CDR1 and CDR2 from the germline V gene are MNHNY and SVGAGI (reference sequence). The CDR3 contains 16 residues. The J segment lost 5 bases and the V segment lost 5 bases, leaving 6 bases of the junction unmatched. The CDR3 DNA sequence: TGTGCCAGCAGTCCACCGGGACTAGCGGGGCACAATGAGCAGTTCTTC. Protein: CASSPPGLAGHNEQFF.

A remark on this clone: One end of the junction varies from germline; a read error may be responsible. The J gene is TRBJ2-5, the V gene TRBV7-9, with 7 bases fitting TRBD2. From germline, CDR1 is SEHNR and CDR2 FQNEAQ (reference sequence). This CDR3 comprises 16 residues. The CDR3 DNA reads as TGTTCCAGCAGCTCTAACCCCGGACTAGTGGGAGAGACCCAGTACTTC. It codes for CSSSSNPGLVGETQYF.

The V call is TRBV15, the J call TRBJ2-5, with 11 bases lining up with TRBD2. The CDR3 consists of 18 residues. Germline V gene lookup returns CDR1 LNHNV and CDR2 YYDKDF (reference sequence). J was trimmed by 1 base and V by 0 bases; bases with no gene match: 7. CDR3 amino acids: CATSRDRGLADLQETQYF. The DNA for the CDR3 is TGTGCCACCAGCAGAGATAGGGGACTAGCGGATCTCCAAGAGACCCAGTACTTC.

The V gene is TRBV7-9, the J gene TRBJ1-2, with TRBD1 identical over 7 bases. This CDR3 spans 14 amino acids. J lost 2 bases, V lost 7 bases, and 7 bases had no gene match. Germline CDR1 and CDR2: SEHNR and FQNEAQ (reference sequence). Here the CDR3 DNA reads TGTGCCAGCACGTCGGACAGGCTAAACTATGGCTACACCTTC. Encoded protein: CASTSDRLNYGYTF.

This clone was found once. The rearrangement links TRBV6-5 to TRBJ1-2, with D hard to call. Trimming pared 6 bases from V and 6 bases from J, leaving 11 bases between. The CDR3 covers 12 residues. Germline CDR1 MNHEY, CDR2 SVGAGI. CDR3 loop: CASREGYDGYTF. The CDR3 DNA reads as TGTGCCAGCAGGGAGGGATACGATGGCTACACCTTC.

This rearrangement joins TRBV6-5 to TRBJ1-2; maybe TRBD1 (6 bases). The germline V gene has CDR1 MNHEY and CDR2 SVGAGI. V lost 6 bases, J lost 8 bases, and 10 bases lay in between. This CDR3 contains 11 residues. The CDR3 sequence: CASSRGQGYTF. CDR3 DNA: TGTGCCAGCAGCAGGGGTCAAGGCTACACCTTC.

CDR3 bases: TGTGCCAGCAGCCAAAACCGGAATGAGCAGTTCTTC. It specifies CASSQNRNEQFF. The rearrangement uses TRBV11-3 and TRBJ2-1, with D hard to call. The CDR3 totals 12 residues. V was clipped by 5 bases and J by 7 bases, with 9 bases between them. The germline CDR1 and CDR2 sequences are SGHNT and YENEEA.

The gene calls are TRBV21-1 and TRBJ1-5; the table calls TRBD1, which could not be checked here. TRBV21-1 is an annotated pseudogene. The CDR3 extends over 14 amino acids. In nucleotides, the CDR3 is TGTGCCAGCAGCATCAGGACAGGGAATCAGCCCCAGCATTTT. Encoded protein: CASSIRTGNQPQHF.

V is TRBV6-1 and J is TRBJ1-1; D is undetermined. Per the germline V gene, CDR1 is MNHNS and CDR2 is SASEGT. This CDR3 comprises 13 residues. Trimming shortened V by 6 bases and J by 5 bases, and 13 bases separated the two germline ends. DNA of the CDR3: TGTGCCAGCAGCCTAATACGGGGAACTGAAGCTTTCTTT. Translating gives CASSLIRGTEAFF.